A single sample is the source of the 8 T cell receptor beta chains below, sequenced in a study of CD8 T cells in ankylosing spondylitis. One entry per CDR3 protein results from TCRdb running MiXCR on the 5' RACE reads. The sample yields around 280,000 distinct CDR3 sequences, 20% seen once. Sequencing was done on a sample of blood, either unsorted or a sorted T cell fraction (not recorded which). The receptors derive from a male donor with ankylosing spondylitis or in good health (not recorded which).

In this sample, this clonotype turned up a few times. The V gene is TRBV19, the J gene TRBJ2-1; D could derive from TRBD1 or TRBD2 (6 bases each). V lost 5 bases, J lost 4 bases, and 15 bases lay in between. Germline V gene lookup returns CDR1 LNHDA and CDR2 SQIVND (reference sequence). This CDR3 region has 15 residues. As DNA, the CDR3 is TGTGCCAGTAGTGTAAAAGGGGGGTCATACAATGAGCAGTTCTTC. This codes for CASSVKGGSYNEQFF.

The chain joins TRBV20-1 to TRBJ2-5; D possibly corresponds to TRBD2 (6 bases). V lost 2 bases and J lost 5, with 15 bases in between. The CDR3 has 14 amino acids. Germline CDR1 is DFQATT and CDR2 is SNEGSKA (reference sequence). The CDR3 region has the DNA TGCAGTGCTAGACACCAGGGTCGGGGGGAGACCCAGTACTTC. Amino acid sequence: CSARHQGRGETQYF.

This clonotype has more than one count but fewer than ten. The chain links TRBV7-2 to TRBJ1-4; D gene uncertain. Trimming removed 1 base at V and 7 bases at J, with 13 bases between. Germline V lookup: CDR1 SGHTA, CDR2 FQGNSA. The CDR3 is made up of 15 amino acids. As DNA, the CDR3 is TGTGCCAGCAGCTTAGGAAATCTTCACAGTGAAAAACTGTTTTTT. It yields the protein CASSLGNLHSEKLFF.

The J gene is TRBJ2-2, the V gene TRBV5-1; TRBD1 or TRBD2 may be the D gene (6 bases each). Trimming stripped 2 bases from V and 1 base from J, with 9 bases between. The germline gives CDR1 SGHRS, CDR2 YFSETQ. The CDR3 covers 15 residues. The CDR3 reads CASSFEGGNTGELFF. In DNA, the CDR3 is TGCGCCAGCAGCTTTGAGGGGGGGAACACCGGGGAGCTGTTTTTT. The complete variable domain, with remaining parts taken from reference TRBV5-1 and TRBJ2-2, reads KAGVTQTPRYLIKTRGQQVTLSCSPISGHRSVSWYQQTPGQGLQFLFEYFSETQRNKGNFPGRFSGRQFSNSRSEMNVSTLELGDSALYLCASSFEGGNTGELFFGEGSRLTVL.

This clonotype came up a few times. The gene calls are TRBV18 and TRBJ2-1; D is possibly TRBD1 (6 bases). The CDR3 runs to 16 residues. The germline gives CDR1 KGHSH, CDR2 LQKENI. V lost 4 bases, J lost 0 bases, and 13 bases lay in between. In DNA form, the CDR3 reads TGTGCCAGCTCACTCGACAGGTTGTCCTCCTACAATGAGCAGTTCTTC. Residues: CASSLDRLSSYNEQFF. The variable domain in full, completed from reference TRBV18 and TRBJ2-1, reads NAGVMQNPRHLVRRRGQEARLRCSPMKGHSHVYWYRQLPEEGLKFMVYLQKENIIDESGMPKERFSAEFPKEGPSILRIQQVVRGDSAAYFCASSLDRLSSYNEQFFGPGTRLTVL.

The chain joins TRBV6-2 or TRBV6-3 to TRBJ2-1; D is ambiguous. Trimming removed 2 bases from V and 7 bases from J, with 18 bases in between. Germline V gene data show CDR1 as MNHEY and CDR2 as SVGEGT. The CDR3 totals 16 residues. CDR3 residues: CASSYPHAVLRNEQFF. The CDR3 nucleotides read TGTGCCAGCAGTTACCCGCACGCAGTCCTGAGGAATGAGCAGTTCTTC.

The chain carries TRBV5-1 and TRBJ2-2; 9 positions match TRBD1. The CDR3 is 15 residues long. Trimming took 3 bases from V and 3 from J; bases not matched to a gene: 3. Germline V gene sequence: CDR1 SGHRS, CDR2 YFSETQ. The CDR3 reads CASSWRDRDTGELFF. The CDR3 nucleotides read TGCGCCAGCAGCTGGCGGGACAGGGACACCGGGGAGCTGTTTTTT.

The CDR3, as DNA: TGTGCCAGCAGCTTAGCCGGCAGGGCATCCGGCTACACCTTC. It codes for CASSLAGRASGYTF. The gene calls are TRBV7-8 and TRBJ1-2; D perhaps matches TRBD1 (5 bases). Deletions cut 0 bases from V and 8 bases from J, with 13 bases between. This CDR3 spans 14 amino acids. In germline, CDR1 is SGHVS, CDR2 FQNEAQ.